This T cell receptor (beta chain) was found in a study of early T cells in non-severe SARS-CoV-2 infection. General study results and limits: Anti-spike CD8 responses were favored in VDJdb matching, and private and CD4 specificities were missed.

Individually, cDNA molecules had unique molecular identifiers attached to them. TCRdb reprocessed the 5' RACE reads with MiXCR, giving one entry per CDR3 protein. The sample has 45,000 to 55,000 distinct CDR3 sequences, roughly 6.5% seen once. This clonotype turned up a few times. Its antigen is still unknown. The material was whole blood, obtained at baseline. This receptor was identified in an adult who was a healthcare worker with PCR-confirmed SARS-CoV-2 infection or an uninfected control (not recorded which).

CDR3 protein: CASSPQDIPTGELFF. CDR3 in DNA: TGTGCCAGCTCACCCCAGGACATTCCCACCGGGGAGCTGTTTTTT. This chain connects TRBV18 to TRBJ2-2; D may be TRBD1 (5 bases). Germline assignment: CDR1 KGHSH and CDR2 LQKENI. The CDR3 runs to 15 residues. Deletions cut 3 bases from V and 4 bases from J, with 12 bases between.